Shown below are 9 T cell receptor beta chains from a single sample sequenced in a study of beta chain features in type 1 diabetes. Expressed TCRB transcripts were sequenced, since all the RNA that had been isolated was reverse transcribed. Repertoires were generated with immunoSEQ multiplex PCR, while TCRdb's copy carries only in-frame clones and drops some. The sample includes around 240,000 clones, over 8.5% of them seen just once. Sequenced input: naive CD4+ T cells from blood. The receptors shown here come from a woman under 30 in good health.

This clone was seen a handful of times. V gene TRBV11-2 combines with J gene TRBJ1-1; TRBD1 aligns across 7 bases. There are 16 residues in the CDR3. Trimming took 2 bases from V and 0 from J; bases not matched to a gene: 6. The germline V gene encodes CDR1 SGHAT and CDR2 FQNNGV. DNA of the CDR3: TGTGCCAGCAGCTTATTCAGGGGGGCAGTGAACACTGAAGCTTTCTTT. Encoded protein: CASSLFRGAVNTEAFF.

This chain connects TRBV7-6 to TRBJ2-1; 7 bases align to TRBD2. Per germline, CDR1 SGHVS and CDR2 FNYEAQ. This CDR3 spans 16 amino acids. V shed 5 bases and J 8 bases; nucleotides not matched to a gene: 15. The CDR3 sequence is CASSRNSGGRSDEQFF. The DNA for the CDR3 is TGTGCCAGCAGCCGGAATAGTGGCGGGAGAAGTGATGAGCAGTTCTTC.

This clone was counted only a few times. The genes are TRBV27 and TRBJ2-5; no clear D. Trimming shortened V by 6 bases and J by 4 bases, and 9 bases separated the two germline ends. CDR1 MNHEY and CDR2 SMNVEV come from the germline V gene (reference sequence). This CDR3 is 12 amino acids long. This chain's CDR3 is CASRSRGETQYF. In nucleotides, the CDR3 is TGTGCCAGCAGATCACGAGGAGAGACCCAGTACTTC.

Details on this clone: The sample holds other DNA sequences that translate to the same CDR3. This sequence joins TRBV30 and TRBJ1-3; no clear D gene. The CDR3 totals 13 residues. In germline, CDR1 is GTSNPN, CDR2 SVGIG (reference sequence). Trimming stripped 3 bases from V and 0 bases from J, with 6 bases between. DNA for the CDR3: TGTGCCTGGAGCGTAGCCTCTGGAAACACCATATATTTT. It specifies CAWSVASGNTIYF. Full variable domain (remainder filled in from reference TRBV30 and TRBJ1-3): SQTIHQWPATLVQPVGSPLSLECTVEGTSNPNLYWYRQAAGRGLQLLFYSVGIGQISSEVPQNLSASRPQDRQFILSSKKLLLSDSGFYLCAWSVASGNTIYFGEGSWLTVV.

The chain joins TRBV5-1 to TRBJ1-4; the match to TRBD1 covers 10 bases. Germline lookup yields CDR1 SGHRS and CDR2 YFSETQ. The junction had 4 bases not matched to a gene; V was cut back by 0 bases and J by 5 bases. The CDR3 length is 16 residues. The CDR3: CASSLGPGQGNEKLFF. The CDR3 DNA reads as TGCGCCAGCAGCTTGGGACCGGGACAGGGGAATGAAAAACTGTTTTTT. Complete variable domain (other parts from reference TRBV5-1 and TRBJ1-4): KAGVTQTPRYLIKTRGQQVTLSCSPISGHRSVSWYQQTPGQGLQFLFEYFSETQRNKGNFPGRFSGRQFSNSRSEMNVSTLELGDSALYLCASSLGPGQGNEKLFFGSGTQLSVL.

This clone has only a few counts. The genes are TRBV27 and TRBJ2-2; D is perhaps TRBD2 (5 bases). The CDR3 has 15 amino acids. The germline CDR1 and CDR2 sequences are MNHEY and SMNVEV (reference sequence). Trimming took off 3 bases at V and 5 bases at J, with 13 bases between the two ends. The CDR3 spells CASSFTPGTTGELFF. The CDR3 DNA sequence: TGTGCCAGCAGTTTCACTCCGGGAACGACCGGGGAGCTGTTTTTT.

This clone was found a few times. CDR3 nucleotide sequence: TGTGCCAGCAGTCCGGTCCCTAACTATGGCTACACCTTC. Its translation: CASSPVPNYGYTF. The rearrangement joins TRBV6-1 to TRBJ1-2; D gene unclear. V was trimmed by 5 bases and J by 0 bases, leaving 7 bases between them. The CDR3 is 13 residues long. Germline CDR1 MNHNS, CDR2 SASEGT.

This clone has more than one count but fewer than ten. This sequence joins TRBV18 and TRBJ1-2; D is unresolved. This CDR3 has 15 residues. The germline V gene has CDR1 KGHSH and CDR2 LQKENI. Trimming shortened V by 3 bases and J by 2 bases, and 13 bases separated the two germline ends. As DNA, the CDR3 is TGTGCCAGCTCACCGTCGGTTGCGGGGAACTATGGCTACACCTTC. Its translation is CASSPSVAGNYGYTF.

Only a few counts were recorded for this clone. The chain carries TRBV6-5 and TRBJ1-1; 9 nucleotides match TRBD1. This CDR3 is built from 15 residues. In germline, CDR1 is MNHEY, CDR2 SVGAGI. Trimming cost V 4 bases and J 1 base; bases outside gene matches: 4. The DNA of the CDR3 is TGTGCCAGCAGTTTTTGGACAGGGGCGAACACTGAAGCTTTCTTT. Its protein is CASSFWTGANTEAFF.